The 15 T cell receptor beta chains given below trace back to one sample, sequenced in a study of blood T cell repertoires in COVID-19. TCRdb's copy holds only in-frame clones and misses some; the assay was immunoSEQ multiplex PCR. The sample carries about 180,000 clones, 86% recorded once. The sample was PBMCs or T cells enriched from blood (not recorded which). All receptors derive from a woman aged 30 to 39 who had recovered from COVID-19.

There are a few counts of this clone. The chain carries TRBV2 and TRBJ2-2; TRBD1 aligns across 7 bases. Trimming took 5 bases from V and 7 from J; bases not matched to a gene: 7. Germline V gene lookup returns CDR1 SNHLY and CDR2 FYNNEI. The CDR3 is 14 residues long. CDR3 sequence reads: CASSRTGVGGELFF. The DNA for the CDR3 is TGTGCCAGCAGTCGAACAGGGGTGGGCGGGGAGCTGTTTTTT.

This chain joins TRBV6-1 and TRBJ1-4, with 11 nucleotides matching TRBD1. CDR3 length: 17 amino acids. V was pared by 1 base and J by 8 bases, with 9 bases of the junction left unmatched. Germline V gives CDR1 MNHNS, CDR2 SASEGT. The CDR3 DNA is TGTGCCAGCAGTGAAGAAGGAGGGACAGGGGGGAAAGAAAAACTGTTTTTT. Amino acids: CASSEEGGTGGKEKLFF.

This clone has only a few counts. DNA for the CDR3: TGCAGCGTTGAAGGCAGGGACTCCTACGAGCAGTACTTC. Its translation: CSVEGRDSYEQYF. The rearrangement links TRBV29-1 to TRBJ2-7, with D perhaps TRBD1 (5 bases). The CDR3 spans 13 residues. Germline V gives CDR1 SQVTM, CDR2 ANQGSEA. With 1 base removed from V and 0 bases from J, the gap between germline ends came to 7 bases.

The gene calls are TRBV10-3 and TRBJ2-7, with D tentatively TRBD2 (6 bases). Germline assignment: CDR1 ENHRY and CDR2 SYGVKD. The ends were cut back, 0 bases at V and 3 bases at J, with 12 bases in the middle. The CDR3 runs 15 residues. The CDR3 loop reads CAISESYGGSYEQYF. CDR3 nucleotides: TGTGCCATCAGTGAGTCGTACGGGGGAAGCTACGAGCAGTACTTC.

The V call is TRBV2, the J call TRBJ2-2, with 8 bases aligning to TRBD2. The CDR3 runs to 14 residues. Per the germline V gene, CDR1 is SNHLY and CDR2 is FYNNEI. Trimming removed 7 bases from V and 1 base from J; junction bases left unmatched: 2. In nucleotides, the CDR3 is TGTGCCAGCATAGCGGGAATGAACACCGGGGAGCTGTTTTTT. Residues: CASIAGMNTGELFF.

CDR3 DNA: TGTGCCAGCTCCTATCGCGGCTCGACCCAGTACTTC. Protein sequence: CASSYRGSTQYF. The J gene is TRBJ2-5, the V gene TRBV7-2; D not resolved. Germline V lookup: CDR1 SGHTA, CDR2 FQGNSA. The CDR3 consists of 12 residues. The V end was cut by 8 bases, the J end by 7 bases, with 14 bases between.

This chain uses TRBV27 with TRBJ2-7; TRBD2 aligns across 7 bases. This CDR3 contains 15 residues. Trimming at V came to 2 bases and at J to 4 bases, leaving 8 bases not matched to a gene. Germline CDR1 is MNHEY and CDR2 is SMNVEV (reference sequence). CDR3 nucleotide sequence: TGTGCCAGCAGTTTACTTCCTAGCGGCTCTTACGAGCAGTACTTC. Protein product: CASSLLPSGSYEQYF.

The CDR3 loop reads CASSLSGGDQETQYF. CDR3 DNA: TGTGCCAGCAGTTTATCGGGCGGGGACCAAGAGACCCAGTACTTC. The rearrangement joins TRBV27 to TRBJ2-5; tentative D call: TRBD2 (6 bases). Trimming took off 0 bases at V and 0 bases at J, with 8 bases between the two ends. The germline CDR1 and CDR2 sequences are MNHEY and SMNVEV (reference sequence). The CDR3 is 15 residues long.

The chain carries TRBV6-4 and TRBJ2-3; 8 nucleotides line up with TRBD1. The J segment lost 4 bases and the V segment lost 1 base, leaving 7 bases of the junction unmatched. This CDR3 has 16 residues. CDR1 is MRHNA and CDR2 is SNTAGT in the germline V gene. CDR3 sequence (DNA): TGTGCCAGCAGTGACTTAGCAGGGGGCGCCCCAGATACGCAGTATTTT. This codes for CASSDLAGGAPDTQYF.

The chain links TRBV2 to TRBJ2-7; 7 nucleotides line up with TRBD2. This CDR3 contains 13 residues. V lost 5 bases to trimming and J lost 6 bases; unmatched junction nucleotides: 7. CDR1 and CDR2 from the germline V gene are SNHLY and FYNNEI. CDR3: CASSSGLGLEQYF. The CDR3 region has the DNA TGTGCCAGCAGTTCTGGACTAGGGCTCGAGCAGTACTTC.

The rearrangement uses TRBV27 and TRBJ2-4; 9 bases line up with TRBD1. Looked up from germline, CDR1 is MNHEY and CDR2 is SMNVEV (reference sequence). The CDR3 loop spans 19 amino acids. V was clipped by 2 bases and J by 0 bases; unmatched bases: 11. Here the CDR3 reads CASSLRLTGGQQAKNIQYF. The CDR3, as DNA: TGTGCCAGCAGTTTACGTTTAACAGGGGGCCAACAAGCCAAAAACATTCAGTACTTC.

The chain uses TRBV5-4 and TRBJ2-5, with 10 bases fitting TRBD2. V lost 5 bases and J lost 5; bases outside the gene matches: 12. The CDR3 has 16 residues. Germline loops: CDR1 SGHNT, CDR2 YYREEE (reference sequence). The chain's CDR3 is CASSRTLLAGEETQYF. CDR3 sequence (DNA): TGTGCCAGCAGTCGAACCCTGCTAGCGGGAGAGGAGACCCAGTACTTC.

V is TRBV10-3 and J is TRBJ2-3, with D hard to call. CDR3 size: 10 residues. CDR1 is ENHRY, CDR2 SYGVKD, per germline. Trimming cost V 10 bases and J 4 bases, with 6 bases left between them. CDR3 region: CATSSDTQYF. The CDR3 DNA is TGTGCCACCTCCTCAGATACGCAGTATTTT.

The V call is TRBV7-9, the J call TRBJ1-2, with 9 bases that match TRBD1. CDR3 size: 16 residues. The V gene end was trimmed by 5 bases and the J gene end by 7 bases; junction bases not matched to a gene: 14. Germline lookup yields CDR1 SEHNR and CDR2 FQNEAQ (reference sequence). CDR3 nucleotides: TGTGCCAGCAGCGCCCAATCCACAGGGGGCGATAGTGGCTACACCTTC. It specifies CASSAQSTGGDSGYTF.

This rearrangement joins TRBV10-3 to TRBJ2-3; unclear D gene. The germline V and J ends were trimmed by 3 bases and 8 bases, with 3 bases remaining between them. The CDR3 length is 10 residues. Germline-derived CDR1 and CDR2 are ENHRY and SYGVKD. CDR3 bases: TGTGCCATCAGTGACGGTACGCAGTATTTT. Amino acids: CAISDGTQYF.